Here is one T cell receptor beta chain with its context. This clonotype was counted at least ten times. Its antigen remains unidentified. Per-base qualities were not stored, and no clone one base away is much larger. This record comes from a study of regulatory T cells in long-lasting Graves disease (dated by TCRdb to the early 2020s). Context from the whole study: Antithyroid drugs had been taken for less than 3 months by newly diagnosed Graves' disease patients. Patients with persistent Graves' disease were compared with patients with newly diagnosed Graves' disease using TCR sequencing and RNA sequencing of peripheral blood. The study was conducted in China and was registered as a clinical trial. A total of around 35 samples were covered by TCR sequencing, comprising roughly 13 persistent and around 20 newly diagnosed Graves' disease patients. Overall results and qualifications from the work: The small sample size was acknowledged by the authors as a limitation that may reduce accuracy. TRBV28, TRBJ1-2 and TRBJ2-5 were preferentially used in persistent disease, while TRBV20-1 and TRBJ2-1 were favored in newly diagnosed disease. Because the primary lesion, thyroid tissue, could not be accessed, the study looked at peripheral blood alone. Compared with newly diagnosed patients, patients with persistent Graves' disease had lower TCR Shannon entropy and fewer highly expanded clones, which suggests clonal expansion. Sequencing and analysis were restricted to the TCR beta chain. A larger number of public clonotypes was shared among persistent patients (fewer than 3,000) than among newly diagnosed patients (roughly 930).

The CDR3 spans 18 residues, from the cysteine through the phenylalanine. Kept here is only the CDR3 DNA, which spans 54 bases and is read in frame from base 1. V and J lose 1 base and 8 bases, and a span of 23 bases separates them. CDR1 and CDR2 were assigned from the germline V gene as MGHRA and YSYEKL. The time point label on this specimen signifies: newly diagnosed GD, antithyroid drugs for less than 3 months. For both TCR sequencing and RNA sequencing, RNA was extracted from PBMCs using TRIzol. Graves' disease was diagnosed according to American Thyroid Association guidelines. Patients for the study were recruited at an endocrinology department in Xi'an, China. Each patient gave approximately 10 milliliters of peripheral blood, collected in an EDTA anticoagulant tube. Ficoll Paque Plus density gradient separation was used to isolate PBMCs, and no additional T cell sorting was done. RNA quality was checked with an Agilent 2100 Bioanalyzer and agarose gel, and concentration with a NanoDrop 2000.

The library was prepared using multiplex PCR. These reads were obtained on an Illumina HiSeq 4000. To build TCR beta libraries, CDR3 regions were amplified by Arm-PCR using iRepertoire HTBI primers. Before sequencing, the PCR products underwent gel purification. The authors processed their data as follows. Across samples, roughly 60 TRBV and roughly 13 TRBJ segments were identified and used for gene usage analysis of CDR3 amino acid clonotypes. COPE and FqMerger were used to merge filtered high-quality paired reads into contigs. BLAST was used to align contigs to the IMGT TRBV, TRBD and TRBJ reference genes, and CDR3 was defined following IMGT. Clonotypes above 0.1% frequency were classified as highly expanded clones. Shannon entropy served as the measure of repertoire diversity, while the Gini coefficient captured V-J evenness. A clonotype found in more than one individual was treated as public. The public reads were run again by TCRdb, first through fastp at Q25 and then through MiXCR, and only productive beta chains were kept. Rows are combined by CDR3 protein, so each entry shows the most common genes and DNA. The V and J calls were determined by TCRdb, not by the authors. Within this sample are over 350,000 distinct CDR3 sequences, with approximately 14% of them counted one time only. The ten largest clones add up to over 15% of the sample.

These sequences were also reported in another study, on T cells in Graves' hyperthyroidism and ophthalmopathy. Per the second study: Stable Graves' hyperthyroidism was defined as the absence of progression to ophthalmopathy over 18 months of follow-up. Hyperthyroidism patients were newly diagnosed, with disease duration under 2 months, and aged 18 to 65 years. Any patient with an uncontrolled infection, another autoimmune disease, pregnancy or lactation was excluded. Clinical symptoms, serum thyroxine and TRAb, thyroid ultrasound, and orbital computed tomography formed the basis for the diagnoses. The first round of RT-PCR for the TCR CDR3 was performed with the HTBI primer set and the Qiagen OneStep RT-PCR kit. Most expanded thyroid clonotypes (frequency above 0.001) were also found in blood, which suggests that blood repertoires may mirror thyroid immune responses. A model built on a 13 V-J signature distinguished ophthalmopathy from stable hyperthyroidism, reaching over 85% sensitivity and about 81% specificity in cross-validation and 80%/75% in testing. In validation, the model predicted progression to ophthalmopathy with 55% to 71% sensitivity and around 72% specificity, a median of about 6 months before onset. To identify TCR V-J signatures that set the groups apart, the researchers used a discovery cohort of more than 95 patients, made up of roughly 40 with Graves' ophthalmopathy and 55 to 65 with stable Graves' hyperthyroidism. An independent validation cohort of around 19 hyperthyroidism patients and 17 patients who later progressed to ophthalmopathy tested prospective prediction of ophthalmopathy. For training and testing, the 100 or so patients in the discovery cohort were randomly divided in a 7:3 ratio. In over five Graves' hyperthyroidism patients, the study also compared T-cell repertoires from thyroid tissue with T-cell repertoires from blood. Once sampling was done, hyperthyroidism patients were given methimazole at a starting dose of 30 mg daily, whereas ophthalmopathy patients were given high-dose intravenous methylprednisolone. Libraries were constructed in a second round of multiplex PCR, after which size selection and purification were carried out. Sequencing of the libraries was done on an Illumina HiSeq2000 using paired-end 100 bp reads. SOAPnuke was used to process the raw data, throwing out any read that contained adapters or uncalled bases, had a mean Phred below 15, or lacked an exact constant-primer or identifier match. COPE v1.2.5 was used to merge the high-quality paired reads, and each unique nucleotide sequence was defined as a clonotype. MiTCR v1.1 was used to align clonotypes to the IMGT TRBV, TRBD and TRBJ reference segments. Only V-J combinations with frequency above 0.0001, covering about 99% of repertoires, were analysed. The TCS score was defined as F50 (clonal expansion) divided by E x V (chaos), with BLOSUM62-based TCRdist calculated between CDR3 peptides within each V-J. Welch's t-statistics and random forest reduced roughly 540 V-J features to roughly 13, which were used in a naive Bayes classifier (R e1071). Sample size was not statistically predetermined, and blinding of investigators to group allocation was not performed. The paper reports TCR Vbeta CDR3 sequencing of some 140 peripheral blood samples: around 45 ophthalmopathy, about 75 hyperthyroidism and roughly 17 progressor patients.

This TCR was recovered from a woman aged 45-65 years with Graves disease. Donor details come from another sample of the same person, matched by shared clones. Sequencing was performed on peripheral blood mononuclear cells (PBMCs), taken at new diagnosis, from a patient treated with antithyroid drugs. This chain is built from TRBV4-1 and TRBJ1-4; possibly the D gene is TRBD1, per 6 matching bases. The CDR3 sequence is CASSQVTSFTGKDEKLFF. The sequenced DNA is TGCGCCAGCAGCCAAGTAACTTCCTTCACAGGGAAGGACGAAAAACTGTTTTTT.